Below, 13 T cell receptor beta chains from the same sample are listed, as sequenced in a study of tumor-infiltrating lymphocytes in primary liver carcinoma (dated by TCRdb to the late 2010s). This sample was sequenced with an Illumina HiSeq 2500. TCRbeta-specific cDNA was reverse-transcribed from 500 ng total RNA using a constant-region primer and ProtoScript II reverse transcriptase. The TCRbeta libraries were prepared through three rounds of nested multiplex PCR following a slightly modified ARM-PCR procedure. Each of the first two PCR rounds ran for approximately 10 cycles using multiplex TRBV1-TRBV30 forward primers together with a Cbeta reverse primer. TCRdb reprocessing: public reads trimmed at Q25 with fastp, clones called with MiXCR, in-frame beta chains kept. Rows are combined by CDR3 protein, so each entry shows the most common genes and DNA. Here the sample has about 30,000 distinct CDR3 sequences; around 71% occur a single time. The leading ten clones occupy roughly 30% of the sample.

Without any cell sorting, total RNA and DNA were extracted together from around 18-30 mg of bulk tissue using the AllPrep DNA/RNA mini kit. The specimen was liver tumor tissue from sampling region 3. Interpreted using the paper, the cell subset or site label stands for: tumor region T3, left-lateral pole. The receptors here all came from a woman in her thirties with primary liver carcinoma and hepatitis B virus infection.

As concerns this clonotype: A much larger clone lies a single base off, so this may be a read error. This sequence joins TRBV30 and TRBJ2-1; tentatively, D is TRBD1 (6 bases). Trimming took off 6 bases at V and 2 bases at J, with 11 bases between the two ends. Germline CDR1 is GTSNPN and CDR2 is SVGIG (reference sequence). The CDR3 consists of 13 residues. The CDR3 DNA is TGTGCCTGTGCCGGGACAACCTACAATGAGCAGTTCTTC. This codes for CACAGTTYNEQFF.

This clonotype was seen only a few times. It is likely a read error, because the conserved phenylalanine at the end of the CDR3 is missing. The CDR3 loop reads CASSVLAGGPRSNTGELFC. The CDR3 bases are TGCGCCAGCAGTGTACTTGCGGGAGGGCCCCGTTCGAACACCGGGGAGCTGTTTTGT. The rearrangement uses TRBV4-3 and TRBJ2-2, with TRBD2 matching over 9 bases. Germline CDR1 LGHNA, CDR2 YSLEER. The CDR3 is made up of 19 amino acids. Trimming removed 6 bases from V and 0 bases from J; junction bases left unmatched: 14.

As regards this clonotype: This may be a read error, as it is one base from a much larger clone. The chain couples TRBV28 to TRBJ1-1; unclear D gene. CDR3 length equals 13 residues. The V gene's germline CDR1 is MDHEN and CDR2 SYDVKM. The chain's CDR3 is CASSFQSYTEASF. CDR3 sequence (DNA): TGTGCCAGCAGTTTCCAGAGTTACACTGAAGCTTCCTTT.

With regard to this clonotype: Its ends do not fully match the called genes, so a read error is possible. The J gene is TRBJ2-1, the V gene TRBV6-5; TRBD1 might be the D (5 bases). CDR3 length equals 16 residues. Germline V lookup: CDR1 MNHEY, CDR2 SVGAGI. CDR3 DNA: TGTGCAAGCAGTCGAAACCGGAACAGGATACCCAATGAGCAGTTCTTC. The encoded protein is CASSRNRNRIPNEQFF.

This clonotype came up once. Possible read error: a much larger clone is one base away. This chain links TRBV9 with TRBJ2-1, with D perhaps TRBD1 (5 bases). This CDR3 has 14 residues. Germline CDR1 SGDLS, CDR2 YYNGEE. For the CDR3, the DNA is TGTGCCATCAGCGTAGGGGTGGGTTTGGATGAGCAGTTCTTC. Translation: CAISVGVGLDEQFF. Full variable domain (outside the CDR3, taken from reference TRBV9 and TRBJ2-1): DSGVTQTPKHLITATGQRVTLRCSPRSGDLSVYWYQQSLDQGLQFLIQYYNGEERAKGNILERFSAQQFPDLHSELNLSSLELGDSALYFCAISVGVGLDEQFFGPGTRLTVL.

The chain carries TRBV11-2 and TRBJ1-1; no clear D gene. Germline V gives CDR1 SGHAT, CDR2 FQNNGV. With 5 bases removed from V and 3 bases from J, the gap between germline ends came to 13 bases. There are 14 residues in the CDR3. The CDR3 sequence is CASSRVRGYTEAFF. The CDR3 nucleotides read TGTGCCAGCAGCCGGGTACGGGGATACACTGAAGCTTTCTTT.

Regarding this clonotype: Germline and junction disagree at one end, which may indicate a read error. The J gene is TRBJ2-2, the V gene TRBV4-3; 8 nucleotides align to TRBD1. The CDR3 has 17 residues. In germline, CDR1 is LGHNA, CDR2 YSLEER. CDR3 nucleotide sequence: TGCGCCAGCAGCCAACGTTTTAGACAGGGGAAGACCGGGGAGCTGTTATTT. As protein: CASSQRFRQGKTGELLF.

Concerning this clonotype itself: The junction and the germline gene differ at one end; a read error may be behind it. This sequence joins TRBV4-3 and TRBJ1-2, with D uncertain. The CDR3 extends over 14 amino acids. The germline CDR1 and CDR2 sequences are LGHNA and YSLEER. CDR3 sequence: CASSAELEDYGYAF. CDR3 coding DNA: TGCGCCAGCAGCGCTGAGTTGGAGGACTATGGCTACGCCTTC.

As to this clonotype: The junction departs from germline at one end; a sequencing error may be responsible. J is TRBJ1-4 and V is TRBV6-5; unclear D gene. Germline CDR1 is MNHEY and CDR2 is SVGAGI. The CDR3 has 16 amino acids. CDR3 residues: CAISYSRGATNEKLLF. CDR3 bases: TGTGCCATCAGTTACTCACGGGGTGCAACTAATGAAAAACTGCTCTTT.

This clonotype has more than one count but fewer than ten. The J gene is TRBJ1-1, the V gene TRBV4-3; D is undetermined. Germline CDR1 reads LGHNA; CDR2 reads YSLEER. The CDR3 extends over 13 amino acids. V lost 0 bases to trimming and J lost 10 bases, with 12 bases between them. The CDR3 loop reads CASSQDPGSPAFF. As DNA, the CDR3 is TGCGCCAGCAGCCAAGATCCGGGGTCTCCAGCTTTCTTT.

In regard to this clonotype: One end of the junction fails to match germline, which may point to a read error. CDR3 coding DNA: TGTGTCAGCAGCTTAGGTATCAGGGACCGCGAATACTTC. Amino acids: CVSSLGIRDREYF. This chain links TRBV11-2 with TRBJ2-5; D may correspond to TRBD1 or TRBD2 (5 bases each). Germline CDR1 SGHAT, CDR2 FQNNGV. The CDR3 consists of 13 residues. The whole variable domain, filled in from reference TRBV11-2 and TRBJ2-5, reads EAGVAQSPRYKIIEKRQSVAFWCNPISGHATLYWYQQILGQGPKLLIQFQNNGVVDDSQLPKDRFSAERLKGVDSTLKIQPAKLEDSAVYLCVSSLGIRDREYFGPGTRLLVL.

This clonotype was detected once. Lacking the conserved final phenylalanine or tryptophan, this CDR3 likely reflects a read error. The J gene is TRBJ2-3, the V gene TRBV5-4; 9 bases map to TRBD2. There are 18 residues in the CDR3. V was pared by 8 bases and J by 3 bases, with 19 bases of the junction left unmatched. Germline V gives CDR1 SGHNT, CDR2 YYREEE (reference sequence). CDR3 loop: CASSNPAASGNRTDTQYS. Written as DNA, the CDR3 is TGTGCCAGTAGTAACCCGGCGGCTAGCGGGAATCGGACAGATACGCAGTATTCT.

This clonotype was found a few times. This may arise from a read error, as a much more abundant clone is one base away. This chain links TRBV24-1 with TRBJ2-1; tentatively, D is TRBD2 (6 bases). The ends were cut back, 5 bases at V and 1 base at J, with 14 bases in the middle. CDR3 length equals 16 residues. The V gene's germline CDR1 is KGHDR and CDR2 SFDVKD. The CDR3 region is CATSARLVESYNEQFF. The CDR3 region has the DNA TGTGCCACCAGTGCCCGACTAGTGGAGTCCTACAATGAGCAGTTCTTC.